These 31 T cell receptor beta chains were all obtained from the same sample, sequenced in a study of T cell responses to AZD1222 COVID-19 vaccine. Produced via immunoSEQ multiplex PCR; TCRdb's table is partial and in-frame only. Here the sample spans 150,000 to 200,000 clones, 85% to 90% being singletons. The sample was peripheral blood, taken on day 0 of AZD1222 vaccination. These receptors all come from an adult in good health.

The chain combines TRBV18 with TRBJ1-1; TRBD1 is a possible D gene (6 bases). The germline gives CDR1 KGHSH, CDR2 LQKENI. V was shortened by 5 bases and J by 1 base, with 8 bases between the two germline ends. The CDR3 is 13 residues long. CDR3 bases: TGTGCCAGCTCAGCGACAGGGAACACTGAAGCTTTCTTT. This sequence encodes CASSATGNTEAFF.

The rearrangement uses TRBV7-3 and TRBJ2-2; unclear D gene. Trimming removed 5 bases at V and 3 bases at J, with 10 bases between. This CDR3 has 14 residues. Per germline, CDR1 SGHTA and CDR2 FQGTGA. CDR3: CASSPWQHTGELFF. In nucleotides, the CDR3 is TGTGCCAGCAGCCCGTGGCAGCACACCGGGGAGCTGTTTTTT.

The chain recombines TRBV5-1 with TRBJ2-2; TRBD2 aligns across 11 bases. V shed 4 bases, J shed 6 bases, and the junction held 8 bases outside the gene matches. Germline CDR1 reads SGHRS; CDR2 reads YFSETQ. This CDR3 has 16 residues. Here the CDR3 reads CASSLGTSGWSGELFF. CDR3 nucleotide sequence: TGCGCCAGCAGCCTCGGGACTAGCGGATGGTCCGGGGAGCTGTTTTTT.

Turning to this clone: Other DNA sequences in this specimen translate into the identical CDR3. This chain uses TRBV5-1 with TRBJ1-5; D perhaps matches TRBD1 (5 bases). The V end lost 1 base, the J end lost 2 bases, and 7 bases lay between the germline ends. Germline assignment: CDR1 SGHRS and CDR2 YFSETQ. CDR3 length equals 14 residues. This CDR3 is CASSLRGGNQPQHF. In DNA, the CDR3 is TGCGCCAGCAGCTTGCGGGGCGGCAATCAGCCCCAGCATTTT.

The chain recombines TRBV14 with TRBJ2-5; no clear D gene. The CDR3 is 12 amino acids. Germline V lookup: CDR1 SGHDN, CDR2 FVKESK. The ends were cut back, 5 bases at V and 5 bases at J, with 9 bases in the middle. CDR3 nucleotide sequence: TGTGCCAGCAGCTCTGCGCCGGAGACCCAGTACTTC. As protein: CASSSAPETQYF.

V usage is TRBV25-1 and J usage is TRBJ2-1, with 8 nucleotides matching TRBD2. Losses at the gene ends were 5 bases for V and 6 bases for J; bases not matched to a gene: 9. CDR1 MGHDK and CDR2 SYGVNS come from the germline V gene. CDR3 length: 15 amino acids. The CDR3 DNA follows: TGTGCCAGCAGTCGGCCGGGACTAGGGTCCAATGAGCAGTTCTTC. Protein product: CASSRPGLGSNEQFF.

This chain joins TRBV7-2 and TRBJ1-5, with D possibly matching TRBD1 (5 bases). Looked up from germline, CDR1 is SGHTA and CDR2 is FQGNSA. Trimming cost V 5 bases and J 5 bases, with 10 bases left between them. The CDR3 is 13 amino acids. The CDR3 loop reads CASSPQGDQPQHF. The DNA of the CDR3 is TGTGCCAGCAGCCCCCAGGGAGATCAGCCCCAGCATTTT.

This chain connects TRBV29-1 to TRBJ1-2; D not resolved. The germline V and J ends were trimmed by 7 bases and 0 bases, with 9 bases remaining between them. The CDR3 loop spans 12 amino acids. CDR1 is SQVTM, CDR2 ANQGSEA, per germline. The DNA of the CDR3 is TGCAGCGGGAGAACAGCTAACTATGGCTACACCTTC. Protein sequence: CSGRTANYGYTF.

This sequence joins TRBV6-8 and TRBJ2-2, with D perhaps TRBD2 (7 bases). This CDR3 comprises 17 residues. Germline values: CDR1 MNHGY, CDR2 SAAAGT. Trimming took 2 bases from V and 3 from J, leaving 16 bases between them. CDR3 coding DNA: TGTGCCAGCAGTTACCACGGCGCGGGGGCGGACACCGGGGAGCTGTTTTTT. As protein: CASSYHGAGADTGELFF.

The rearrangement links TRBV4-3 to TRBJ1-6, with TRBD1 matching 7 bases. The CDR3 spans 16 residues. Per germline, CDR1 LGHNA and CDR2 YSLEER. The J segment lost 9 bases and the V segment lost 0 bases, leaving 8 bases of the junction unmatched. The CDR3 spells CASSQDGQGGSSPLHF. The DNA for the CDR3 is TGCGCCAGCAGCCAAGATGGTCAGGGGGGGTCTTCACCCCTCCACTTT.

The chain links TRBV29-1 to TRBJ1-1; the D gene is possibly TRBD1 (6 bases). CDR1 is SQVTM and CDR2 is ANQGSEA in the germline V gene. The CDR3 has 14 residues. V lost 1 base and J lost 1, with 10 bases in between. The CDR3, as DNA: TGCAGCGTTGAAGCCAGGACAGCGAACACTGAAGCTTTCTTT. Residues: CSVEARTANTEAFF.

The chain recombines TRBV28 with TRBJ1-3; D uncertain. Looked up from germline, CDR1 is MDHEN and CDR2 is SYDVKM. The CDR3 sequence is 16 residues long. V was pared by 2 bases and J by 5 bases, with 16 bases between. The CDR3 DNA reads as TGTGCCAGCAGTTTAGGCGGGATGGGCCACCGAAACACCATATATTTT. Translated: CASSLGGMGHRNTIYF.

The V call is TRBV10-3, the J call TRBJ1-1, with D perhaps matching TRBD1 (6 bases). V was clipped by 6 bases and J by 1 base, with 12 bases between them. Germline V gene data show CDR1 as ENHRY and CDR2 as SYGVKD. The CDR3 extends over 14 amino acids. The CDR3 loop is CAISYSRGNTEAFF. The CDR3 DNA follows: TGTGCCATCAGCTACAGCAGGGGGAACACTGAAGCTTTCTTT.

V gene TRBV9 combines with J gene TRBJ1-1; no clear D. Trimming cost V 4 bases and J 4 bases, with 8 bases left between them. This CDR3 has 12 amino acids. In germline, CDR1 is SGDLS, CDR2 YYNGEE. CDR3 DNA sequence: TGTGCCAGCAGCCCTCACGGCACTGAAGCTTTCTTT. Its protein product is CASSPHGTEAFF.

The J gene is TRBJ2-2, the V gene TRBV19; TRBD2 matches 10 bases. V gave up 7 bases and J gave up 1 base; unmatched junction bases: 3. The CDR3 covers 15 residues. The V gene's germline CDR1 is LNHDA and CDR2 SQIVND (reference sequence). The CDR3 sequence is CASTLAGENTGELFF. CDR3 DNA: TGTGCCAGTACTCTAGCGGGGGAGAACACCGGGGAGCTGTTTTTT.

The rearrangement uses TRBV11-2 and TRBJ2-4; 10 positions agree with TRBD2. Germline V gene data show CDR1 as SGHAT and CDR2 as FQNNGV. This CDR3 has 17 residues. V lost 0 bases, J lost 7 bases, and 9 bases stayed unmatched. The CDR3 DNA follows: TGTGCCAGCAGCTTAGAGGGACTAGCGCTAATGGGGAACATTCAGTACTTC. The encoded protein is CASSLEGLALMGNIQYF.

The chain couples TRBV29-1 to TRBJ1-4; 11 nucleotides agree with TRBD1. The CDR3 has 13 residues. Trimming at V came to 7 bases and at J to 7 bases, leaving 5 bases not matched to a gene. CDR1 and CDR2 from the germline V gene are SQVTM and ANQGSEA. CDR3 bases: TGCAGCGGAGGGACAGGGGGAAGTGAAAAACTGTTTTTT. As protein: CSGGTGGSEKLFF.

This rearrangement joins TRBV29-1 to TRBJ1-2; 10 bases are a match to TRBD1. Germline V gene sequence: CDR1 SQVTM, CDR2 ANQGSEA. With V trimmed by 6 bases and J by 3 bases, 4 bases remained unmatched. The CDR3 runs 13 residues. For the CDR3, the DNA is TGCAGCGTCCGGACAGGGGGGGACTATGGCTACACCTTC. Amino acids: CSVRTGGDYGYTF.

The chain combines TRBV30 with TRBJ1-5; D ambiguous. The CDR3 spans 13 residues. The germline V gene has CDR1 GTSNPN and CDR2 SVGIG (reference sequence). V was shortened by 2 bases and J by 5 bases, with 10 bases between the two germline ends. As DNA, the CDR3 is TGTGCCTGGAGTTTAGCAGAGCATCAGCCCCAGCATTTT. Translated: CAWSLAEHQPQHF. The complete variable domain, with remaining parts taken from reference TRBV30 and TRBJ1-5, reads SQTIHQWPATLVQPVGSPLSLECTVEGTSNPNLYWYRQAAGRGLQLLFYSVGIGQISSEVPQNLSASRPQDRQFILSSKKLLLSDSGFYLCAWSLAEHQPQHFGDGTRLSIL.

This clone was recorded only once. The V and J genes are TRBV6-5 and TRBJ1-5; possible D gene TRBD1, 6 bases. Trimming pared 4 bases from V and 0 bases from J, leaving 10 bases between. The CDR3 runs 15 residues. The germline CDR1 and CDR2 sequences are MNHEY and SVGAGI. The CDR3 DNA is TGTGCCAGCAGTTTGGACAGTTATAGCAATCAGCCCCAGCATTTT. It codes for CASSLDSYSNQPQHF.

Comments on this clone: This CDR3 is also generated by other DNA sequences in the sample. V gene TRBV6-2 or TRBV6-3 combines with J gene TRBJ2-5; D is ambiguous. The CDR3 runs to 14 residues. Germline V gene sequence: CDR1 MNHEY, CDR2 SVGEGT. Trimming took off 3 bases at V and 4 bases at J, with 12 bases between the two ends. CDR3 amino acids: CASSYPGLRETQYF. CDR3 DNA: TGTGCCAGCAGTTATCCAGGCCTTAGAGAGACCCAGTACTTC.

V is TRBV29-1 and J is TRBJ1-3; D remains unclear. CDR3 size: 13 residues. The germline V gene has CDR1 SQVTM and CDR2 ANQGSEA. V was cut by 4 bases and J by 6 bases, with 13 bases left in between. CDR3 coding DNA: TGCAGCGTTGGGGTAGTCGGGGAAAACACCATATATTTT. It encodes CSVGVVGENTIYF.

The chain combines TRBV28 with TRBJ1-2; D may be TRBD1 (6 bases). This CDR3 has 13 residues. V was pared by 5 bases and J by 4 bases, with 11 bases between. Germline V gene data show CDR1 as MDHEN and CDR2 as SYDVKM. CDR3 DNA: TGTGCCAGCAGTCCGGGGGCAGTCTATGGCTACACCTTC. This codes for CASSPGAVYGYTF.

The V call is TRBV5-1, the J call TRBJ2-1; TRBD2 agrees at 10 bases. This CDR3 is built from 15 residues. Trimming removed 4 bases from V and 4 bases from J; junction bases left unmatched: 5. Germline V gene data show CDR1 as SGHRS and CDR2 as YFSETQ. This chain's CDR3 is CASSPTSGQYNEQFF. The DNA of the CDR3 is TGCGCCAGCAGCCCGACTAGCGGGCAATACAATGAGCAGTTCTTC.

This clone was seen once. The V and J genes are TRBV28 and TRBJ2-3; the D gene could be TRBD1 or TRBD2 (5 bases each). Between the trimmed V and J ends, which lost 6 bases and 2 bases, there was a span of 15 bases. The CDR3 runs 15 residues. Germline CDR1 is MDHEN and CDR2 is SYDVKM. The CDR3: CASSKRAGSTDTQYF. CDR3 sequence (DNA): TGTGCCAGCAGCAAGAGGGCAGGGTCCACAGATACGCAGTATTTT.

The rearrangement joins TRBV7-2 to TRBJ2-1, with D possibly TRBD2 on 5 matching bases. V was shortened by 2 bases and J by 7 bases, with 15 bases between the two germline ends. The CDR3 sequence is 15 residues long. Germline V CDR1 and CDR2: SGHTA, FQGNSA. The CDR3 bases are TGTGCCAGCAGCTTATATTCCGGGGTGGAGAATGAGCAGTTCTTC. This codes for CASSLYSGVENEQFF. The variable domain in full, completed from reference TRBV7-2 and TRBJ2-1, reads GAGVSQSPSNKVTEKGKDVELRCDPISGHTALYWYRQSLGQGLEFLIYFQGNSAPDKSGLPSDRFSAERTGGSVSTLTIQRTQQEDSAVYLCASSLYSGVENEQFFGPGTRLTVL.

The rearrangement uses TRBV5-4 and TRBJ1-4; the D is unclear. CDR3 length: 13 residues. CDR1 and CDR2 from the germline V gene are SGHNT and YYREEE (reference sequence). V lost 2 bases, J lost 7 bases, and 9 bases lay in between. The CDR3 reads CASSFGSAEKLFF. The CDR3 nucleotides are TGTGCCAGCAGCTTCGGGTCTGCTGAAAAACTGTTTTTT.

The chain has TRBV9 and TRBJ2-3; D unclear. The ends were cut back, 2 bases at V and 5 bases at J, with 3 bases in the middle. The germline CDR1 and CDR2 sequences are SGDLS and YYNGEE. The CDR3 is 11 residues long. CDR3 DNA: TGTGCCAGCAGCGTTGGAGATACGCAGTATTTT. Amino acids: CASSVGDTQYF.

This clone was detected only once. The chain combines TRBV28 with TRBJ2-3; D gene uncertain. CDR3 length: 14 residues. With 6 bases removed from V and 0 bases from J, the gap between germline ends came to 10 bases. Germline V gene data show CDR1 as MDHEN and CDR2 as SYDVKM. In nucleotides, the CDR3 is TGTGCCAGCAGCAAAGGAACTAGCACAGATACGCAGTATTTT. This translates into CASSKGTSTDTQYF.

This clone has just one count. This sequence joins TRBV7-2 and TRBJ2-3; D not certain. There are 16 residues in the CDR3. Per germline, CDR1 SGHTA and CDR2 FQGNSA. V lost 4 bases, J lost 2 bases, and 16 bases lay in between. The DNA of the CDR3 is TGTGCCAGCAGCTCGCAAGCCTCGCCGGCCACAGATACGCAGTATTTT. It translates to CASSSQASPATDTQYF.

The rearrangement uses TRBV5-4 and TRBJ1-1, with D possibly TRBD1 on 6 matching bases. The V gene lost 1 base and the J gene lost 5 bases, with 9 bases spanning the gap. Germline loops: CDR1 SGHNT, CDR2 YYREEE (reference sequence). This CDR3 spans 13 amino acids. CDR3 coding DNA: TGTGCCAGCAGCTTGAAGGGGGGTACTGAAGCTTTCTTT. Its protein product is CASSLKGGTEAFF.